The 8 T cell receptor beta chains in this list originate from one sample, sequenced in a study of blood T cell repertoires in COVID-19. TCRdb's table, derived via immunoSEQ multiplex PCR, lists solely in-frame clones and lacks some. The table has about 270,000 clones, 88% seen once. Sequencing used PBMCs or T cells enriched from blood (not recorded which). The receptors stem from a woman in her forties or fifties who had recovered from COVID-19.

This CDR3 reads CASSFYRGQETQYF. The CDR3 region has the DNA TGTGCCAGCAGTTTCTACAGGGGTCAAGAGACCCAGTACTTC. The chain links TRBV28 to TRBJ2-5, with 7 bases aligning to TRBD1. Unmatched junction bases numbered 3, after V lost 3 bases and J lost 2 bases. Germline CDR1 is MDHEN and CDR2 is SYDVKM. There are 14 residues in the CDR3.

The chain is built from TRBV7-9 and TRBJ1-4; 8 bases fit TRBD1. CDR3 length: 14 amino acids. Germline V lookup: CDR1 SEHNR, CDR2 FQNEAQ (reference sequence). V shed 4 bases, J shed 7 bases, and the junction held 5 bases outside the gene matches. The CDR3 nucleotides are TGTGCCAGCAGCTATGGACAGGGAAGTGAAAAACTGTTTTTT. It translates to CASSYGQGSEKLFF.

The CDR3 here is CASSQALAGGQDTQYF. DNA of the CDR3: TGTGCCAGCAGCCAGGCACTAGCGGGAGGCCAAGATACGCAGTATTTT. The chain employs TRBV3-1 (or the pseudogene TRBV3-2) and TRBJ2-3; TRBD2 agrees at 12 bases. Per germline, CDR1 LGHDT and CDR2 YNNKEL (reference sequence). J lost 5 bases, V lost 3 bases, and 6 bases had no gene match. This CDR3 has 16 amino acids.

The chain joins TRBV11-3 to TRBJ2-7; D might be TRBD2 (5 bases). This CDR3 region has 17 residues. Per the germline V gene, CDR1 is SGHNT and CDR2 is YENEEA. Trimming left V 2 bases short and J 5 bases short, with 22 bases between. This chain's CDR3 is CASSLKLRLYLENEQYF. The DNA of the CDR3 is TGTGCCAGCAGCTTAAAACTGAGACTATACCTCGAGAACGAGCAGTACTTC.

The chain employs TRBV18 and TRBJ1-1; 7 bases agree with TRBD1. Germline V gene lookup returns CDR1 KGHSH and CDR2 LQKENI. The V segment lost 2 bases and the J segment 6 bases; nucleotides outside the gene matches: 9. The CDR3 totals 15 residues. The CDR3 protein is CASSPILGGAAEAFF. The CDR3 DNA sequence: TGTGCCAGCTCACCAATCCTAGGGGGCGCCGCTGAAGCTTTCTTT.

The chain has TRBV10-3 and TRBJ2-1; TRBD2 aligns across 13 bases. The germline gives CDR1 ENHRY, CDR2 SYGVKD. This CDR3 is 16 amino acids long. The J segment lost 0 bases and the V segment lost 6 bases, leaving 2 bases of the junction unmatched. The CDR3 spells CAIRGTSGASYNEQFF. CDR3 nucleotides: TGTGCCATCAGGGGGACTAGCGGGGCCTCCTACAATGAGCAGTTCTTC.

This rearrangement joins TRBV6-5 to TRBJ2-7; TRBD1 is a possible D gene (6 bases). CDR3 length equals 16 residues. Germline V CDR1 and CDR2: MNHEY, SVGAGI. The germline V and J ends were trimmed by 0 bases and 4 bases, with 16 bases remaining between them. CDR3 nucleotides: TGTGCCAGCAGTTACTCGACCTCAGGACAGCCTTACGAGCAGTACTTC. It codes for CASSYSTSGQPYEQYF.

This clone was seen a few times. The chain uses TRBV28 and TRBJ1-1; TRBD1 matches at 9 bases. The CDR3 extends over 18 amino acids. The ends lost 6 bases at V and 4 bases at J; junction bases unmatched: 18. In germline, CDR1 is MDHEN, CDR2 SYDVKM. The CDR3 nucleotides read TGTGCCAGCAGAGTCCCCCCCGGGACAGGGAGGGGGGCCACTGAAGCTTTCTTT. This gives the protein CASRVPPGTGRGATEAFF.